This is a list of T cell receptor beta chains from one sample in a study of cytomegalovirus exposure and HLA in healthy donors. TCRdb keeps only in-frame clones here, not all; method: immunoSEQ multiplex PCR. The data show about 130,000 clones, 60% to 75% seen once. Sequenced input: PBMCs. These receptors were collected from a human donor in good health. Both conserved end residues are part of each CDR3. A D gene is named only where the DNA matches it firmly. Clone sizes are given selectively: once, few, many, or a class where the clone is expanded.

CDR3aa | CDR3nt | j_gene | d_gene | v_gene | abundance
CASSPGGTSYEQYF | TGCGCCAGCAGCCCAGGGGGGACGTCCTACGAGCAGTACTTC | TRBJ2-7 | - | TRBV4-1 | -
CASSIDQWTLTGELFF | TGTGCCAGTAGTATAGATCAATGGACACTAACCGGGGAGCTGTTTTTT | TRBJ2-2 | - | TRBV19 | -
CASSPSLWGEQFF | TGTGCCAGCAGCCCGAGCTTATGGGGCGAGCAGTTCTTC | TRBJ2-1 | - | TRBV7-8 | -
CASSQVPQGAGNTIYF | TGCGCCAGCAGCCAAGTCCCGCAGGGGGCTGGAAACACCATATATTTT | TRBJ1-3 | TRBD1 | TRBV4-3 | -
CASSLRTRSHEQYF | TGTGCCAGCAGCTTACGGACTAGGAGCCACGAGCAGTACTTC | TRBJ2-7 | TRBD2 | TRBV11-3 | -
CASSKTLGTGGILGNTEAFF | TGTGCCAGCAGCAAAACCCTAGGGACAGGGGGCATTTTGGGAAACACTGAAGCTTTCTTT | TRBJ1-1 | - | TRBV21-1 | -
CAISDPTEDQPQHF | TGTGCCATCAGTGACCCGACAGAGGATCAGCCCCAGCATTTT | TRBJ1-5 | - | TRBV10-3 | once
CASSVVSTSGARNEQFF | TGTGCCAGCAGCGTAGTGTCGACTAGCGGGGCCCGCAATGAGCAGTTCTTC | TRBJ2-1 | TRBD2 | TRBV9 | few
CASSQEGQTPQHF | TGCGCCAGCAGCCAGGAAGGACAGACGCCCCAGCATTTT | TRBJ1-5 | - | TRBV4-3 | -
CAGYRTEGEKLFF | TGTGCCGGCTATAGGACGGAGGGTGAAAAACTGTTTTTT | TRBJ1-4 | - | TRBV2 | -
CASRWTVYQETQYF | TGTGCCAGCAGGTGGACAGTGTACCAAGAGACCCAGTACTTC | TRBJ2-5 | - | TRBV5-8 | -
CSAAGTTFNEQFF | TGCAGCGCCGCCGGGACAACGTTCAATGAGCAGTTCTTC | TRBJ2-1 | - | TRBV29-1 | once
CASSPGTASGNTIYF | TGTGCCAGCTCACCCGGGACAGCCTCTGGAAACACCATATATTTT | TRBJ1-3 | TRBD1 | TRBV18 | few
CATSPKYPRNTEAFF | TGTGCCACCAGCCCTAAATACCCACGGAACACTGAAGCTTTCTTT | TRBJ1-1 | - | TRBV15 | few
CSVEEGAGKNIQYF | TGCAGCGTTGAGGAGGGGGCAGGCAAAAACATTCAGTACTTC | TRBJ2-4 | - | TRBV29-1 | -
CASSVDWGTGNTIYF | TGTGCCAGCAGCGTCGACTGGGGCACTGGAAACACCATATATTTT | TRBJ1-3 | - | TRBV9 | few
CASSIEAAAYEQYF | TGTGCCAGTAGTATAGAGGCGGCCGCCTACGAGCAGTACTTC | TRBJ2-7 | - | TRBV19 | -
CASSSRRQARGEQYF | TGTGCCAGCAGCTCCCGACGACAGGCCCGCGGCGAGCAGTACTTC | TRBJ2-7 | - | TRBV11-2 | -
CASSLNSRRVTYNEQFF | TGTGCCAGCTCACTCAATTCCAGGAGGGTGACCTACAATGAGCAGTTCTTC | TRBJ2-1 | - | TRBV18 | -
CASSPGDVGVNIQYF | TGTGCCAGCAGCCCAGGGGATGTAGGGGTGAACATTCAGTACTTC | TRBJ2-4 | - | TRBV28 | -
CASSPGLVNEQFF | TGTGCCAGCAGCCCAGGGTTAGTCAATGAGCAGTTCTTC | TRBJ2-1 | - | TRBV27 | -
CASSHPTGQIQETQYF | TGTGCCAGCAGTCACCCGACAGGACAAATACAAGAGACCCAGTACTTC | TRBJ2-5 | - | TRBV28 | -